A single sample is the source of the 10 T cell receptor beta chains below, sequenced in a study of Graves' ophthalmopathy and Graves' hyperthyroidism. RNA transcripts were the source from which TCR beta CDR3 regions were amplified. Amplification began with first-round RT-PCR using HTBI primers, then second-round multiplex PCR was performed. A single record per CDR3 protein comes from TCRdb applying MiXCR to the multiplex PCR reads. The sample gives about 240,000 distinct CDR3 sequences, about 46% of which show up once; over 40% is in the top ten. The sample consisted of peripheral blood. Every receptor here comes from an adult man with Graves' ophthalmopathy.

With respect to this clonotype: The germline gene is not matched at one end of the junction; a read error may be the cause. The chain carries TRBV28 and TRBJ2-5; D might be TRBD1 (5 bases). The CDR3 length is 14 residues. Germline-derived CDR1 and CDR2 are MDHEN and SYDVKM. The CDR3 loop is CASSPGWGQETQYF. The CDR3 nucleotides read TGTGCAAGCAGTCCAGGGTGGGGCCAAGAGACCCAGTACTTC.

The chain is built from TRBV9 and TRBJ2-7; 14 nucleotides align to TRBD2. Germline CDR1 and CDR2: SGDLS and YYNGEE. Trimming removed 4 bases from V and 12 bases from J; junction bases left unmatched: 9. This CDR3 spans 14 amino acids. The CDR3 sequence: CASSPSGTSGSAYF. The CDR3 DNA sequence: TGTGCCAGCAGCCCCTCCGGGACTAGCGGGAGCGCGTACTTC.

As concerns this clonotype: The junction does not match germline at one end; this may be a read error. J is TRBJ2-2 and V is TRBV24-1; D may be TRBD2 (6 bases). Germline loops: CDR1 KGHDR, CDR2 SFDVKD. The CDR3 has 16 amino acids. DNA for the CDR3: TGTGTCACCAGCCAAGGGCTCCCCAGCGGGACCGGGGAGCTGTTTTTT. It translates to CVTSQGLPSGTGELFF.

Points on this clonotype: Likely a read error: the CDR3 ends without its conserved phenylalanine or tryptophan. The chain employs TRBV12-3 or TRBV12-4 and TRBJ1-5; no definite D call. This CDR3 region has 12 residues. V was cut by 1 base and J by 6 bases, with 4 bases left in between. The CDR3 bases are TGTGCCAGCAGTTTAGGAGGTCAGCCCCAGCATCTT. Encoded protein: CASSLGGQPQHL.

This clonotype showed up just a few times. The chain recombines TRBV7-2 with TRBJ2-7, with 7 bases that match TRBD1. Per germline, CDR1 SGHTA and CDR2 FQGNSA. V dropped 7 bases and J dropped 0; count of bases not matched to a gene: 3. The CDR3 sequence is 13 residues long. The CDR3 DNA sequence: TGTGCCAGCACCCGGACAGGCTCCTACGAGCAGTACTTC. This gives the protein CASTRTGSYEQYF. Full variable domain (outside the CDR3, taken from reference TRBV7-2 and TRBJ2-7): GAGVSQSPSNKVTEKGKDVELRCDPISGHTALYWYRQSLGQGLEFLIYFQGNSAPDKSGLPSDRFSAERTGGSVSTLTIQRTQQEDSAVYLCASTRTGSYEQYFGPGTRLTVT.

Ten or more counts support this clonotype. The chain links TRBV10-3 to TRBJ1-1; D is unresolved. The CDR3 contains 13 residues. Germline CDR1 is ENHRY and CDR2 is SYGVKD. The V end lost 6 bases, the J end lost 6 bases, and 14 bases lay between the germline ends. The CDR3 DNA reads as TGTGCCATCAGGGCCGGCTCACACGCTGAAGCTTTCTTT. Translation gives CAIRAGSHAEAFF.

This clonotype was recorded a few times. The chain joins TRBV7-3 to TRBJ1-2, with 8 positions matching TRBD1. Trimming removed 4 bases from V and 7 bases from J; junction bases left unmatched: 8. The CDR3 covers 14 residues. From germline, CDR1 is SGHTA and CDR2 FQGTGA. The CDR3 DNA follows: TGTGCCAGCAGCTCGACAGGGGACGGGTCTGGCTACACCTTC. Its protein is CASSSTGDGSGYTF.

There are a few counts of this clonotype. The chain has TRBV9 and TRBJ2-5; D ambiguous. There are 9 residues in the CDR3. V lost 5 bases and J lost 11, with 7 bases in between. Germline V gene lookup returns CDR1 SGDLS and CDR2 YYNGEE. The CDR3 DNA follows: TGTGCCAGCAGTTTATCACAGTACTTC. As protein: CASSLSQYF. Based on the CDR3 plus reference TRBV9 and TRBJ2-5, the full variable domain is DSGVTQTPKHLITATGQRVTLRCSPRSGDLSVYWYQQSLDQGLQFLIQYYNGEERAKGNILERFSAQQFPDLHSELNLSSLELGDSALYFCASSLSQYFGPGTRLLVL.

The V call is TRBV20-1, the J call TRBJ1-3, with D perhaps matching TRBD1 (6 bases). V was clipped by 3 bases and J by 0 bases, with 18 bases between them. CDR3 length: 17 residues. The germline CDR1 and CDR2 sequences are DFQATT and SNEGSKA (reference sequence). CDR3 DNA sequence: TGCAGTGCTAGTCCTGGAGGGGGGAAGAGCTCTGGAAACACCATATATTTT. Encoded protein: CSASPGGGKSSGNTIYF.

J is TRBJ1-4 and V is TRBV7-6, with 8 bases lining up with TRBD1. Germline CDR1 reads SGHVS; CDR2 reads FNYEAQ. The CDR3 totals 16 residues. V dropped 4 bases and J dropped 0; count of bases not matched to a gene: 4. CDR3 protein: CASSSGQAATNEKLFF. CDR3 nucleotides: TGTGCCAGCAGCTCGGGACAGGCCGCAACTAATGAAAAACTGTTTTTT.